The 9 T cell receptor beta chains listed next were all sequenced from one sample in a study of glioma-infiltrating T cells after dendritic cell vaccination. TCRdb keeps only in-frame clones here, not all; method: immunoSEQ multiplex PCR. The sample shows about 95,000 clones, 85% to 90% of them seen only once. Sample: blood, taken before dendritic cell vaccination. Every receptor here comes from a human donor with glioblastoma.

This CDR3 reads CASSTWTSASSTDTQYF. The CDR3 DNA is TGTGCCAGCAGCACCTGGACTAGCGCCTCTAGCACAGATACGCAGTATTTT. V usage is TRBV7-2 and J usage is TRBJ2-3; the match to TRBD2 covers 9 bases. The V gene end was trimmed by 5 bases and the J gene end by 0 bases; junction bases not matched to a gene: 9. The CDR3 covers 17 residues. From germline, CDR1 is SGHTA and CDR2 FQGNSA.

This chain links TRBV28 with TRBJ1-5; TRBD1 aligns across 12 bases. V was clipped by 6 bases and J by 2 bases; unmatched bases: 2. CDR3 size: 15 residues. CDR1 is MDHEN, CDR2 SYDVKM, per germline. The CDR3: CASRGTGGGNQPQHF. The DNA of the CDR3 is TGTGCCAGCAGGGGGACAGGGGGCGGCAATCAGCCCCAGCATTTT.

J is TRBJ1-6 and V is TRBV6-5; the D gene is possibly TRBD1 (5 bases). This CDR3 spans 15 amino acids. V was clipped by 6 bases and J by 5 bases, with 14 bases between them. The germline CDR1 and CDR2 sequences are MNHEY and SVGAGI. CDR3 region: CASSPDNGNNSPLHF. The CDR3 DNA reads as TGTGCCAGCAGCCCGGACAATGGGAATAATTCACCCCTCCACTTT.

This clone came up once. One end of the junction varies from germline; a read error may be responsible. Here the CDR3 reads CASSSRDREDF. CDR3 coding DNA: TGTGCCAGCAGCTCCCGGGACAGAGAGGACTTC. The chain uses TRBV5-6 and TRBJ1-2, with 7 positions matching TRBD1. This CDR3 region has 11 residues. Looked up from germline, CDR1 is SGHDT and CDR2 is YYEEEE.

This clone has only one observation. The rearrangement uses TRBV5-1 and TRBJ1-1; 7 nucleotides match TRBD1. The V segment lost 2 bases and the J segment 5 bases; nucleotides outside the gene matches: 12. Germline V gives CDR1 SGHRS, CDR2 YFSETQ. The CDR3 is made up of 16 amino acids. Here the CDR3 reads CASSLGIDRAVTEAFF. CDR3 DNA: TGCGCCAGCAGCTTAGGCATAGACAGGGCAGTAACTGAAGCTTTCTTT.

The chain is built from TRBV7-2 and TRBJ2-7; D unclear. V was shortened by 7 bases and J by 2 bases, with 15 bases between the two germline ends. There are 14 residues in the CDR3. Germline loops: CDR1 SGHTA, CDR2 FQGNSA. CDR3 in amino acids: CASTADGLAYEQYF. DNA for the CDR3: TGTGCCAGCACCGCTGACGGCCTAGCCTACGAGCAGTACTTC.

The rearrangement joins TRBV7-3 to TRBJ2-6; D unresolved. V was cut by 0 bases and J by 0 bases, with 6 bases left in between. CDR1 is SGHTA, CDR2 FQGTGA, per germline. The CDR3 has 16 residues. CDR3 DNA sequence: TGTGCCAGCAGCTTAACCCCGAGCTCTGGGGCCAACGTCCTGACTTTC. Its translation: CASSLTPSSGANVLTF.

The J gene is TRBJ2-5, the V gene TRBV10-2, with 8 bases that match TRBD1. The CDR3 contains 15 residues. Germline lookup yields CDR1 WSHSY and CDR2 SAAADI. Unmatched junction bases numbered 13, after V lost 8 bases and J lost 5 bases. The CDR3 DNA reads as TGCGCCAGCGGCCGACAGGGGTTATTGTATGAGACCCAGTACTTC. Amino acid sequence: CASGRQGLLYETQYF.

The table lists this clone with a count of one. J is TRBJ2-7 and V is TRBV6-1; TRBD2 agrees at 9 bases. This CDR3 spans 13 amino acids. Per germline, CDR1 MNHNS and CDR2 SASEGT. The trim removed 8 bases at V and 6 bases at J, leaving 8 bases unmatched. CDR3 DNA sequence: TGTGCCAGCCGGGCGGGAGGGCGGGGCGAGCAGTACTTC. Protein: CASRAGGRGEQYF.